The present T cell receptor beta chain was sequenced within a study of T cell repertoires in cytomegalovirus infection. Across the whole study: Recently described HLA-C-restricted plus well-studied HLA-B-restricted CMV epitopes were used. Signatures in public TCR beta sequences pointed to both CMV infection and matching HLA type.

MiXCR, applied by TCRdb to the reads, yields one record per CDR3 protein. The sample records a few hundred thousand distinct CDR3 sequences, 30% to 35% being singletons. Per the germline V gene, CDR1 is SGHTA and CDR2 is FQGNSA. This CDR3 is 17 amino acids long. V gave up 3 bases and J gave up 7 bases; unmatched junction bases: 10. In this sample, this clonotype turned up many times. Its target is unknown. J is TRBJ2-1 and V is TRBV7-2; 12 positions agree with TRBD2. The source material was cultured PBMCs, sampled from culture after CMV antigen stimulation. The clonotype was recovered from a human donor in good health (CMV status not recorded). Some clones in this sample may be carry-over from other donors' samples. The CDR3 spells CASSLRGLAGGFNEQFF. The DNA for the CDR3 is TGTGCCAGCAGCTTGCGGGGGCTAGCGGGAGGGTTTAATGAGCAGTTCTTC.